The T cell receptor (beta chain) under discussion was sequenced for a study of long-term antiretroviral therapy in people with HIV. Study at large: Of all samples, the earliest predate the 2015 immediate-ART recommendation by about a decade. Findings of the study overall: Clones showing expansion before ART dominated the repertoire at all time points. Following ART, diversity rose but still fell short of transplant donor controls. The study collected no data on ART adherence, viral resistance or therapy changes.

The CDR3 is 15 amino acids. Germline V gene sequence: CDR1 KGHSH, CDR2 LQKENI. Deletions cut 3 bases from V and 0 bases from J, with 8 bases between. Running of the v3.0 immunoSEQ assay took place at survey level. Using immunoSEQ multiplex PCR, the repertoire was profiled, and TCRdb retains in-frame clones only, with some absent. Of more than 35,000 clones detected, around 85% appear once; the ten largest clones hold roughly 4.9%. As to this clone: The antigen is undetermined.

The rearrangement joins TRBV18 to TRBJ2-2; D remains unclear. The sequence came from a man aged 18 to 29 with HIV. Sample: unsorted PBMCs, taken 1.5 years after starting antiretroviral therapy. The CDR3 sequence: CASSPAAANTGELFF. As DNA, the CDR3 is TGTGCCAGCTCACCGGCGGCAGCGAACACCGGGGAGCTGTTTTTT.